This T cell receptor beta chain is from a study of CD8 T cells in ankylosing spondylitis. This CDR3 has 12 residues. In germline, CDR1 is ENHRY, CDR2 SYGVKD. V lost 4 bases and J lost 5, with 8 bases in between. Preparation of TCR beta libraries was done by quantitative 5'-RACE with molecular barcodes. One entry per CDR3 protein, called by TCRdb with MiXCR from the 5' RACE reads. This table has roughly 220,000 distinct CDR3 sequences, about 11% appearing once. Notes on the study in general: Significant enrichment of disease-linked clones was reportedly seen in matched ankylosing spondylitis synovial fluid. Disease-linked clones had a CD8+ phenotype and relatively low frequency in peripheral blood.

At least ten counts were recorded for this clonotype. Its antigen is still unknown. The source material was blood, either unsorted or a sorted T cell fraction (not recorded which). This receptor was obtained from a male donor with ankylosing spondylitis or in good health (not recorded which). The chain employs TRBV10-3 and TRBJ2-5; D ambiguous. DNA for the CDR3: TGTGCCATCAGTGGGTCGTCGGAGACCCAGTACTTC. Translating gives CAISGSSETQYF.